This T cell receptor beta chain was sequenced for a study of blood T cell repertoires in COVID-19. As for the study in general: COVID-19 samples collected from the United States, Italy and Spain covered acute and convalescent phases. In each case, the material was cDNA or gDNA derived from T cells, B-cell-depleted T cells, or PBMCs.

Germline V gene lookup returns CDR1 MGHRA and CDR2 YSYEKL. V was pared by 0 bases and J by 11 bases, with 16 bases between. The CDR3 loop spans 14 amino acids. How the authors handled the data: Estimation of nucleated cell counts relied on the amplification of reference gene primers. TCRdb's copy holds only in-frame clones and misses some; the assay was immunoSEQ multiplex PCR. V and J calls and clone size are given by that table; D and trimming were obtained from the DNA. The sample holds around 110,000 clones, 86% seen once. The TCR was taken from a middle-aged man with acute or convalescent COVID-19. The sequenced material came from peripheral blood. This chain links TRBV4-1 with TRBJ1-1; perhaps TRBD1 as D (6 bases). The DNA of the CDR3 is TGCGCCAGCAGCCAAGAAGGCCCCGGGGGGCACGCTTTCTTT. It translates to CASSQEGPGGHAFF.